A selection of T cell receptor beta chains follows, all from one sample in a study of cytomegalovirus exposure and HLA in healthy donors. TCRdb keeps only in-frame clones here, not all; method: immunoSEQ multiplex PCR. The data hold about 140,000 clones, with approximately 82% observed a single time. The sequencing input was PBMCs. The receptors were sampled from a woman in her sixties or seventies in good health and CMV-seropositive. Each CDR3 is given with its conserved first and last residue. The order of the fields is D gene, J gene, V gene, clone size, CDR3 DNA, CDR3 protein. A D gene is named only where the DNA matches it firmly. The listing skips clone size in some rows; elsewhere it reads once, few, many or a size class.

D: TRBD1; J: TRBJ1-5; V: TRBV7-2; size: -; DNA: TGTGCCAGCAGCTTAGGGGGCAGGGGGCGACTTCAGCCCCAGCATTTT; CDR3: CASSLGGRGRLQPQHF
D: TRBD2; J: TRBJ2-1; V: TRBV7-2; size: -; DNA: TGTGCCAGCAGCCTGAGACTAGCGGGAGGGGGTGAGCAGTTCTTC; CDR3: CASSLRLAGGGEQFF
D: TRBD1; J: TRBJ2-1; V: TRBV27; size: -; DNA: TGTGCCAGCAGTTTTCGGGACAGGGGAGACAATGAGCAGTTCTTC; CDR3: CASSFRDRGDNEQFF
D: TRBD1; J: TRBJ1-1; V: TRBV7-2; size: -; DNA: TGTGCCAGCAGCCTAGACAGGGGTCGGACTGAAGCTTTCTTT; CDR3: CASSLDRGRTEAFF
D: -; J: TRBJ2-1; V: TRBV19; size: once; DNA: TGTGCCAGTAGTATGGGGAGCTACAATGAGCAGTTCTTC; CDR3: CASSMGSYNEQFF
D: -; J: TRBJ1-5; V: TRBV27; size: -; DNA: TGTGCCAGCAGTTCTCGGACATCTCAGCCCCAGCATTTT; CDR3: CASSSRTSQPQHF
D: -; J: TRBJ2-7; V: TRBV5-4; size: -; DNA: TGTGCCAGCAGCTGGGGCGGGGAGCCCTGGGGGGAGCAGTACTTC; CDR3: CASSWGGEPWGEQYF
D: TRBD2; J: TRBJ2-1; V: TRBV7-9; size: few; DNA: TGTGCCAGCTCCTTGGGACTAGCGGGTTTGGGTGAGCAGTTCTTC; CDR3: CASSLGLAGLGEQFF
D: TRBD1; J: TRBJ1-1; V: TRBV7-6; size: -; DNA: TGTGCCAGCAGCTACGGACAGGGGCTCACTGAAGCTTTCTTT; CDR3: CASSYGQGLTEAFF
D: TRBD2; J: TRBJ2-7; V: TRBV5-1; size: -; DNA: TGCGCCAGCAGCTTACCACAAACGACTAGCGGTACATTGGGCTACGAGCAGTACTTC; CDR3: CASSLPQTTSGTLGYEQYF
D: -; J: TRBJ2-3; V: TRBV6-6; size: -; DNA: TGTGCCAGCCGCTTTGGGGGGAGCACAGATACGCAGTATTTT; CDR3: CASRFGGSTDTQYF
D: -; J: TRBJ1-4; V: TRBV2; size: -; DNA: TGTGCCAGCAGATACCGCCTTAGTGAAAAACTGTTTTTT; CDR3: CASRYRLSEKLFF
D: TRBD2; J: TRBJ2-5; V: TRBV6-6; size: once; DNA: TGTGCCAGCAGTGGGACTAGTGGGGTGGGGGCCCAGTACTTC; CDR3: CASSGTSGVGAQYF
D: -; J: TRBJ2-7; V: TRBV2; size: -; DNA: TGTGCCACCTCGCTTTCGGAGGGATCGTACTACGAGCAGTACTTC; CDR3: CATSLSEGSYYEQYF
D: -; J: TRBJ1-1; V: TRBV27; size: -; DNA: TGTGCCAGCAGTTCAGGACTGTCTGAAGCTTTCTTT; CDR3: CASSSGLSEAFF
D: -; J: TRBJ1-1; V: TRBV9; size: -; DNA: TGTGCCAGCAGCGTAGACGCAGTGAACACTGAAGCTTTCTTT; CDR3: CASSVDAVNTEAFF
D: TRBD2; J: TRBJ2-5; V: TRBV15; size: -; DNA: TGTGCCACCAGCAGAGTGGGGGGAGGGGCCGGGCAAGAGACCCAGTACTTC; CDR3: CATSRVGGGAGQETQYF
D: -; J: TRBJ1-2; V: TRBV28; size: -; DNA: TGTGCCAGCAGGGGGCCGGACACCGCTAACTATGGCTACACCTTC; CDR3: CASRGPDTANYGYTF
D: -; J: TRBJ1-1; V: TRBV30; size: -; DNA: TGTGCCTGGAGTGCCGGCGGAGCTTTCTTT; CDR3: CAWSAGGAFF
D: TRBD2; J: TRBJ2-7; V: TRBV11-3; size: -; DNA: TGTGCCAGCAGCTTCGCTAGCGGGAGTGGGTACGAGCAGTACTTC; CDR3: CASSFASGSGYEQYF
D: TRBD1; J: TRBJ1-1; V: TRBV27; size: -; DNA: TGTGCCAGCAGTCAACGACAGGGGACTATGGTCACTGAAGCTTTCTTT; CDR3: CASSQRQGTMVTEAFF
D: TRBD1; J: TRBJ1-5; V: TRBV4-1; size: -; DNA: TGCGCCAGCAGCCAAGATAGAGGGGCAGGGGGGCAGCCCCAGCATTTT; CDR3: CASSQDRGAGGQPQHF
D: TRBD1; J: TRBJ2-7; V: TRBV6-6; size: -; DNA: TGTGCCAGCACTCCGAGGGGACAGAGCTCCTACGAGCAGTACTTC; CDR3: CASTPRGQSSYEQYF
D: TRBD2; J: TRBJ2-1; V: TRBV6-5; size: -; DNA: TGTGCCAGCAGTCGACTAGCGGGAGACTACAATGAGCAGTTCTTC; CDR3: CASSRLAGDYNEQFF
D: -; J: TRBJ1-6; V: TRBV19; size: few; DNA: TGTGCCAGTAGTCCGCAGGGGACCAAGTATTATTCACCCCTCCACTTT; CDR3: CASSPQGTKYYSPLHF
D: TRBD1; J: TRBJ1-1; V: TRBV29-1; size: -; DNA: TGCAGCGTGGTGGGACAGGGTTGGGGCACTGAAGCTTTCTTT; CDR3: CSVVGQGWGTEAFF
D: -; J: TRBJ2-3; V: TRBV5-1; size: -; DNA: TGCGCCAGCAGCAACCGAGGATCCGGGACAGATACGCAGTATTTT; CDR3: CASSNRGSGTDTQYF
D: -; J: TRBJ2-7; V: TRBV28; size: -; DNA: TGTGCCAGCGCAACTGGGGAGAATCCCGCCTACGAGCAGTACTTC; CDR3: CASATGENPAYEQYF
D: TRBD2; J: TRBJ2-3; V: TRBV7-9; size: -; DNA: TGTGCCAGCAGCTTCCGCGGACTAGCGGGATCAGATACGCAGTATTTT; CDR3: CASSFRGLAGSDTQYF
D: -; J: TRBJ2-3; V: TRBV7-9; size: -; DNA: TGTGCCAGCAGCCTCAGGGACTTCACAGATACGCAGTATTTT; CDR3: CASSLRDFTDTQYF
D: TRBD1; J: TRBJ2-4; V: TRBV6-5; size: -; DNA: TGTGCCAGCAGCCGACAGGGGTTAGCCAAAAACATTCAGTACTTC; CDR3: CASSRQGLAKNIQYF
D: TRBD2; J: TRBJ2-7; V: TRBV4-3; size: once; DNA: TGCGCCAGCAGCCAAGATCAGAGCGGGGTCTCCTACGAGCAGTACTTC; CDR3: CASSQDQSGVSYEQYF
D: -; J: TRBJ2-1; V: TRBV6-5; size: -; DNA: TGTGCCAGCAGTTACTCTTACAACACCTACAATGAGCAGTTCTTC; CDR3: CASSYSYNTYNEQFF
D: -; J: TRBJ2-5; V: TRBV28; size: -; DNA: TGTGCCAGCAGTTCGGGAGTCAGTAGACAAGAGACCCAGTACTTC; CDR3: CASSSGVSRQETQYF
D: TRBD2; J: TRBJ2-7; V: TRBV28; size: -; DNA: TGTGCCAGCGGGGGGACTAGCTACGAGCAGTACTTC; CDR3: CASGGTSYEQYF
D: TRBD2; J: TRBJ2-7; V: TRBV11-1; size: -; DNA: TGTGCCAGCAGCTTAGCGCCGGGAGGATCCTACGAGCAGTACTTC; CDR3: CASSLAPGGSYEQYF
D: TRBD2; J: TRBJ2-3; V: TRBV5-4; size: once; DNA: TGTGCCAGCAGCTTCTTCCTGTCTAGCGGTTCAGGAGATACGCAGTATTTT; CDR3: CASSFFLSSGSGDTQYF
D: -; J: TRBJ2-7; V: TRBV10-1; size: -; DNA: TGCGTCAACCCCCAAAGAGGCAGGGATTCCTACGAGCAGTACTTC; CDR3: CVNPQRGRDSYEQYF
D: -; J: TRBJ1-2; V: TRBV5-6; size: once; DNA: TGTGCCAGCAGCCTCGCCAGACCAACGGGTAACTATGGCTACACCTTC; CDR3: CASSLARPTGNYGYTF
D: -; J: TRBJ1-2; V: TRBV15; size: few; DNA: TGTGCCACCAGCAGAGATCGGGGGTATGGCTACACCTTC; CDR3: CATSRDRGYGYTF